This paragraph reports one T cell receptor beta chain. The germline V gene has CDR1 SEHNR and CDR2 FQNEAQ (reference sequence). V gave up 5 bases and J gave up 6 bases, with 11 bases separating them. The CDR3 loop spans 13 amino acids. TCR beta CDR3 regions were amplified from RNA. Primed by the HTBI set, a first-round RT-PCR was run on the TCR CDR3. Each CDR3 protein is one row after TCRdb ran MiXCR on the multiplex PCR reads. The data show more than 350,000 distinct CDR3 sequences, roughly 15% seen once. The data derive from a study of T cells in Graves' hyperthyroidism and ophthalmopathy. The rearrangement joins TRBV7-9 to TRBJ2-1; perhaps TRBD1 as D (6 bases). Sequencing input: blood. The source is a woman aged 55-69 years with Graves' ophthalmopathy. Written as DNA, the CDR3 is TGTGCCAGCAGCATACAGGGTGGCAATGAGCAGTTCTTC. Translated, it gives CASSIQGGNEQFF.